This TCR beta chain is from a study of T cell responses to AZD1222 COVID-19 vaccine. Study-wide points: Vaccine-associated CD4 TCRs ranged over spike, dominating at 160-218 and 743-854.

Worth noting for this clone: What it binds is not known.

TCRdb's table, derived via immunoSEQ multiplex PCR, lists solely in-frame clones and lacks some. The sample holds about 69,000 clones, around 78% seen once. Trimming shortened V by 3 bases and J by 7 bases, and 9 bases separated the two germline ends. The CDR3 runs 13 residues. In germline, CDR1 is SGHVS, CDR2 FQNEAQ. J is TRBJ2-2 and V is TRBV7-8; D unresolved. The material sequenced was peripheral blood, taken 28 days after the second AZD1222 dose. This clonotype was obtained from an adult who received the AZD1222 COVID-19 vaccine. CDR3 in DNA: TGTGCCAGCAGCTTCCGTGGTGACGGGGAGCTGTTTTTT. This encodes CASSFRGDGELFF. The variable domain in full, with the rest retrieved from reference TRBV7-8 and TRBJ2-2, is GAGVSQSPRYKVAKRGQDVALRCDPISGHVSLFWYQQALGQGPEFLTYFQNEAQLDKSGLPSDRFFAERPEGSVSTLKIQRTQQEDSAVYLCASSFRGDGELFFGEGSRLTVL.